The text below deals with one TCR beta chain. Additional DNA sequences in this sample encode the identical CDR3. The source of the sample is a study of blood T cell repertoires in COVID-19. Sequencing was performed with immunoSEQ multiplex PCR; in TCRdb, only in-frame clones are kept and a portion is missing. This sample has 200,000 to 300,000 clones; approximately 86% occur once, and the top ten carry 1.5% to 2%. Between the trimmed V and J ends, which lost 1 base and 1 base, there was a span of 3 bases. The CDR3 sequence is 13 residues long. CDR1 and CDR2 from the germline V gene are SGHTA and FQGNSA.

Sequenced input: peripheral blood. This TCR derives from a man younger than 45 with active or convalescent COVID-19. The V call is TRBV7-2, the J call TRBJ2-3; unclear D gene. CDR3 region: CASSLVGTDTQYF. The CDR3 DNA reads TGTGCCAGCAGCTTAGTCGGCACAGATACGCAGTATTTT.